This TCR beta chain was sequenced for a study of monozygotic twins with inflammatory bowel disease. This CDR3 has 12 residues. Every TCR library used approximately 3,400 ng of total RNA. Generation of cDNA took place in eight separate reactions per sample. Template switching was used to attach UMIs, which incorporated a 6-nucleotide sample barcode. For each CDR3 protein, TCRdb gives one entry from its re-call of the 5' RACE reads, without DNA. The sample's table shows approximately 300,000 distinct CDR3 sequences. Sample: blood. V gene TRBV23-1 combines with J gene TRBJ2-7. TRBV23-1 is classed as an ORF, of uncertain function. The receptor was isolated from a human donor with ulcerative colitis or Crohn's disease, or a healthy co-twin of an affected twin (not recorded which). The CDR3 loop is CASSQCPFEQYF.